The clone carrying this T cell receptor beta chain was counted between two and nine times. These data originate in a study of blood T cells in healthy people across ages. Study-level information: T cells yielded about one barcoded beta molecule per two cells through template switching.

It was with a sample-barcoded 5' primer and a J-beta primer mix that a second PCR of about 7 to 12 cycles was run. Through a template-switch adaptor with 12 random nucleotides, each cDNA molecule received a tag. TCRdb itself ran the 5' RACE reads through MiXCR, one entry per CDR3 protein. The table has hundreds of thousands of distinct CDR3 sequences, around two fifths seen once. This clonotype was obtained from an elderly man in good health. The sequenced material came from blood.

DNA for the CDR3: TGTGCCATCAGTGTGACGGGTTCAGGCTATGGCTACACCTTC. Translating it yields CAISVTGSGYGYTF. The rearrangement joins TRBV10-3 to TRBJ1-2; D is ambiguous. The germline V and J ends were trimmed by 4 bases and 4 bases, with 13 bases remaining between them. This CDR3 is 14 amino acids long. Germline-derived CDR1 and CDR2 are ENHRY and SYGVKD.